Given below is one T cell receptor beta chain in context. As yet, its antigen is unknown. Some clones are missing from TCRdb's copy, which holds only in-frame ones; the method was immunoSEQ multiplex PCR. The sample lists 130,000 to 150,000 clones, approximately 88% occurring once. The sample is drawn from a study of cytomegalovirus exposure and HLA in healthy donors. V shed 4 bases and J shed 5 bases, with 12 bases lying between them. Germline CDR1 is SGHRS and CDR2 is YFSETQ. The CDR3 contains 13 residues. Notes on the study in general: The study listed roughly 160 cytomegalovirus-associated TCR beta chains.

The donors were part of the roughly 130-subject validation cohort, which stood apart from the approximately 630-subject first cohort. The source is a woman aged 18-35 years in good health and CMV-seropositive. The chain uses TRBV5-1 and TRBJ1-1, with D possibly TRBD1 on 5 matching bases. The sample comprised PBMCs. The CDR3 loop reads CASSNQGGTEAFF. The CDR3 DNA follows: TGCGCCAGCAGCAACCAGGGAGGTACTGAAGCTTTCTTT.